This TCR beta chain comes out of a study of PD-1 blockade in classical Hodgkin lymphoma. Time point defined: cycle 4 day 1 (C4D1), after five to seven weeks of nivolumab. Each patient experienced a relapse that followed autologous stem cell transplantation, and brentuximab vedotin exposure varied. On this clone: Antigen unknown.

Findings of the study overall: The diversity seen at baseline in complete responders resembled that of newly diagnosed patients. CD4+ TCR diversity, unlike CD8+, climbed significantly by C4D1. Exclusion covered patients beginning nivolumab under 1 year post-ASCT. Prior therapy or disease activity may underlie the repertoire differences, whose causes remain undefined.

Using immunoSEQ multiplex PCR, the repertoire was profiled, and TCRdb retains in-frame clones only, with some absent. The table records tens of thousands of clones, nearly 90% of them present only once. V lost 8 bases to trimming and J lost 2 bases, with 16 bases between them. CDR3 length: 14 amino acids. The germline V gene has CDR1 MRHNA and CDR2 SNTAGT. V and J are TRBV6-4 and TRBJ2-7; D tentatively fits TRBD1 or TRBD2 (5 bases each). This material consisted of peripheral blood mononuclear cells (PBMCs), taken before the fourth cycle of nivolumab. This TCR derives from a human donor with classical Hodgkin lymphoma. DNA for the CDR3: TGTGCCAGCGTGCGAGGGGAAATCACCTACGAGCAGTACTTC. Translation gives CASVRGEITYEQYF.